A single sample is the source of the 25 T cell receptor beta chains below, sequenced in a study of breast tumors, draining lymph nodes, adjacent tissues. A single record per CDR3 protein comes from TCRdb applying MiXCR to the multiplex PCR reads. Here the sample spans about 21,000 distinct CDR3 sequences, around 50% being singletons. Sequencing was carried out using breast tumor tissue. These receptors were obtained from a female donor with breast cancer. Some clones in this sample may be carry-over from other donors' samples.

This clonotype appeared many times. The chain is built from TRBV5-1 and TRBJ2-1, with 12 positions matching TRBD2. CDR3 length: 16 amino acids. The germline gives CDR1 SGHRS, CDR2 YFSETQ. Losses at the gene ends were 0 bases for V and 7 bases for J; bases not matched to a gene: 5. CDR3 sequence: CASSLASGTSGNEQFF. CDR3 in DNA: TGCGCCAGCAGCTTGGCGTCCGGGACTAGCGGGAATGAGCAGTTCTTC.

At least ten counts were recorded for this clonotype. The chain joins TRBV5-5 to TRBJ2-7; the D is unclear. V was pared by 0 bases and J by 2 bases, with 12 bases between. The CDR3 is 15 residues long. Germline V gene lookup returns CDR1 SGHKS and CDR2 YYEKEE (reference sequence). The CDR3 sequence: CASSLAEDVTYEQYF. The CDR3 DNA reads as TGTGCCAGCAGCTTGGCCGAGGACGTTACCTACGAGCAGTACTTC.

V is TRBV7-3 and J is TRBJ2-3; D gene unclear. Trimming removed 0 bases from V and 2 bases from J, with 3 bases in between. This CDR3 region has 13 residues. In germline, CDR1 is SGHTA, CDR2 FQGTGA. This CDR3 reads CASSLTHTDTQYF. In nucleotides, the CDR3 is TGTGCCAGCAGCTTAACGCACACAGATACGCAGTATTTT.

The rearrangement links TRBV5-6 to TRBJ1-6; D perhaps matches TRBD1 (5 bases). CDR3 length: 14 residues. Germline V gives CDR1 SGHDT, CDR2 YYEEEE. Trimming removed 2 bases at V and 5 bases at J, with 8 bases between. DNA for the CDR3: TGTGCCAGCAGCTTCGGGGCTAATAATTCACCCCTCCACTTT. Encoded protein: CASSFGANNSPLHF.

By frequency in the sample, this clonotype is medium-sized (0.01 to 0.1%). The CDR3 is CASSPRQHPNEKLFF. DNA of the CDR3: TGTGCCAGCAGTCCTCGCCAGCACCCTAATGAAAAACTGTTTTTT. The V and J genes are TRBV6-6 and TRBJ1-4; no reliable D call. The V and J ends lost 5 bases and 3 bases respectively, with 13 bases between them. CDR3 size: 15 residues. Germline V gene data show CDR1 as MNHNY and CDR2 as SVGAGI (reference sequence).

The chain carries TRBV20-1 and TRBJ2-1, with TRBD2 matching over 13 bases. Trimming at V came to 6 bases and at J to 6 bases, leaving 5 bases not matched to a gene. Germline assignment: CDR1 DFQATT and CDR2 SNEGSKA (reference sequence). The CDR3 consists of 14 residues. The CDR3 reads CSAKLAGGGNEQFF. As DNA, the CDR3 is TGCAGTGCAAAACTAGCGGGAGGGGGCAATGAGCAGTTCTTC.

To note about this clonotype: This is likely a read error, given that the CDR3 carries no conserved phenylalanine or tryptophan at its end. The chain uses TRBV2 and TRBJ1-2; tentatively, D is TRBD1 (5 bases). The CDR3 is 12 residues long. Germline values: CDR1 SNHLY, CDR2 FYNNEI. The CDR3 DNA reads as TGTGCCAGTAGTGGGGGGGGAAGTGGCTACACCCTC. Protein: CASSGGGSGYTL.

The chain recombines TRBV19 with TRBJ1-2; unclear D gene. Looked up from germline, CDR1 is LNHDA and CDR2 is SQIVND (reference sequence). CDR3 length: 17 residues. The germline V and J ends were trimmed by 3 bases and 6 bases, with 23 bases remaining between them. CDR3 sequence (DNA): TGTGCCAGTAGTATGGATCTGAACCTGACCGGGTTTGATGGCTACACCTTC. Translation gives CASSMDLNLTGFDGYTF.

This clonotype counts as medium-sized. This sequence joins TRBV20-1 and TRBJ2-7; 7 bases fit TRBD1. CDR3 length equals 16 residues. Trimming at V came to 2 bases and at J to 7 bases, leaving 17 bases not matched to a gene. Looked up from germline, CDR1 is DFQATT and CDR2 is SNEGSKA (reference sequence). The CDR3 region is CSARRMDRPPGVEQYF. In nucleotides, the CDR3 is TGCAGTGCTAGAAGAATGGACAGGCCGCCCGGGGTTGAGCAGTACTTC.

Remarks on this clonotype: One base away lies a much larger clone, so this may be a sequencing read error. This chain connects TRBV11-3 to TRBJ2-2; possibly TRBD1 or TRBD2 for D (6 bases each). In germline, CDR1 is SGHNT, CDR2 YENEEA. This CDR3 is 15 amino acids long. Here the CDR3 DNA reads TGTGCCAGCAGCGAACAGGGAGGAGCCACCGGGGGGCTGTTTTTT. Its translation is CASSEQGGATGGLFF.

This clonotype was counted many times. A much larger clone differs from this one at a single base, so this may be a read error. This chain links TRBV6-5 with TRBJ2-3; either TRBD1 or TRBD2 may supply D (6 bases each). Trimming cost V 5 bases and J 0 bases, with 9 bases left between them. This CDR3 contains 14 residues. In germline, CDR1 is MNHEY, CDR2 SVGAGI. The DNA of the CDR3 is TGTGCCAGCAGTCGGGGGCTTAGCACAGATACGCAGTATTTT. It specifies CASSRGLSTDTQYF.

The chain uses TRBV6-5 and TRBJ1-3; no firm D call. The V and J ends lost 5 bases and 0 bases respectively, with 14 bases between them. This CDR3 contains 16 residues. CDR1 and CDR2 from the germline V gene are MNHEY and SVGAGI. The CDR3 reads CASSPPGSVSGNTIYF. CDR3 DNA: TGTGCCAGCAGTCCCCCGGGATCCGTCTCTGGAAACACCATATATTTT.

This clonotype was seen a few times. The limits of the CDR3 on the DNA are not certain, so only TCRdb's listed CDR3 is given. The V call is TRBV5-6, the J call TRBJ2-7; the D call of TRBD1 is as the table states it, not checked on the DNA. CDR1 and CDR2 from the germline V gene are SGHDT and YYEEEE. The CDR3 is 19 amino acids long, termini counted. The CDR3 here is CASSFYICSAGDRAYEQYF.

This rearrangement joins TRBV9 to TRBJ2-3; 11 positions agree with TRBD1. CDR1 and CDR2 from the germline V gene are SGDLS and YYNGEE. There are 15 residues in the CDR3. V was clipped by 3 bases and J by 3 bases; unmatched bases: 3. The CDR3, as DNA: TGTGCCAGCAGCGGGGGACAGGGGGTAACAGATACGCAGTATTTT. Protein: CASSGGQGVTDTQYF.

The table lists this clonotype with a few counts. CDR3 loop: CASSSLGTRNTEAFF. Here the CDR3 DNA reads TGTGCCAGCAGCTCGCTGGGCACAAGAAACACTGAAGCTTTCTTT. The chain recombines TRBV7-9 with TRBJ1-1, with D unresolved. The V gene lost 4 bases and the J gene lost 2 bases, with 14 bases spanning the gap. Per germline, CDR1 SEHNR and CDR2 FQNEAQ (reference sequence). The CDR3 contains 15 residues.

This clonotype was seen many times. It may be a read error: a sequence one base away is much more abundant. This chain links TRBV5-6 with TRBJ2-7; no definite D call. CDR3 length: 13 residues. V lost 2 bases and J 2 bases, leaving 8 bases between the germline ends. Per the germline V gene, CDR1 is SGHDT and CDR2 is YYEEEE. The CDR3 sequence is CASSFGRTYEQYF. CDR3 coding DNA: TGTGCCAGCAGCTTTGGCAGGACCTACGAGCAGTACTTC.

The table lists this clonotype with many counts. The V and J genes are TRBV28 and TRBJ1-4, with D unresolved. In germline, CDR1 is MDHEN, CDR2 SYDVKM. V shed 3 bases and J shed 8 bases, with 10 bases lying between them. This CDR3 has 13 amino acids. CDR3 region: CASSFVRMEKLFF. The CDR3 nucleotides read TGTGCCAGCAGTTTCGTAAGGATGGAAAAACTGTTTTTT.

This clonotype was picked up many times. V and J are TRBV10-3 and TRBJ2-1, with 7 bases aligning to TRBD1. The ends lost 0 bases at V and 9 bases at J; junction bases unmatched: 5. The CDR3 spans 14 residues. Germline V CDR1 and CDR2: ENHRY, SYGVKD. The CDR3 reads CAISESKDRAEQFF. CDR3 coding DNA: TGTGCCATCAGTGAGTCAAAAGACAGGGCTGAGCAGTTCTTC.

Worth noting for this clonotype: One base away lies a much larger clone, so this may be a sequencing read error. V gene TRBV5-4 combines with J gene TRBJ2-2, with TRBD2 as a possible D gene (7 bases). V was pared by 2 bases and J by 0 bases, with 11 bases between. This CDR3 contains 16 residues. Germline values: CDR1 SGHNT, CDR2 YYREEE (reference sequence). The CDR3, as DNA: TGTGCCAGCAGCTTCGGGGGGCCGGCGAACACCGGGGAGCTGTTTTTT. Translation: CASSFGGPANTGELFF.

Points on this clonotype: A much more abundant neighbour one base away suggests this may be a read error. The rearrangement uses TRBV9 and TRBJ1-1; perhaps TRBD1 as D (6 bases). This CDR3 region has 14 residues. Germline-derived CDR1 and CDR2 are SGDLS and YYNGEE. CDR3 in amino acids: CASSITGSATGAFF. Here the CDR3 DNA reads TGTGCCAGCAGCATCACAGGGTCGGCCACTGGAGCTTTCTTT.

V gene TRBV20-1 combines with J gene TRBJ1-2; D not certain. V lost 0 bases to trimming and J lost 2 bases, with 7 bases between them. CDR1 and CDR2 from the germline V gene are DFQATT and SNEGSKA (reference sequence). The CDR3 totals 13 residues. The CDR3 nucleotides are TGCAGTGCTAGAGACGACCGGAACTATGGCTACACCTTC. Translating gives CSARDDRNYGYTF.

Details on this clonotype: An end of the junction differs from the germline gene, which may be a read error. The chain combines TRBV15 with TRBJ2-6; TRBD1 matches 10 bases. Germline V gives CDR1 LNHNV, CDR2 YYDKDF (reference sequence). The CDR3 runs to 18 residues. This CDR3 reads CVTSSRDRGLSGTNILTF. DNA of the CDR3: TGTGTCACCAGCAGCCGGGACAGGGGACTCTCTGGGACCAACATCCTGACTTTC.

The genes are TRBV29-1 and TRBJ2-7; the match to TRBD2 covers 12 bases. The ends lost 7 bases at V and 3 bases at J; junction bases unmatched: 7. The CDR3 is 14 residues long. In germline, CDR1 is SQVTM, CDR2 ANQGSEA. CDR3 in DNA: TGCAGCGCCGCCGGACTAGCGGGGTACTACGAGCAGTACTTC. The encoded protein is CSAAGLAGYYEQYF.

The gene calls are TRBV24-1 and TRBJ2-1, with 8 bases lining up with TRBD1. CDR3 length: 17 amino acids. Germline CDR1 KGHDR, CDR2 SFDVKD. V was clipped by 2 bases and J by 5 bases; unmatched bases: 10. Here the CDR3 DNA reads TGTGCCACCAGTGATTCCCGGGGGACAGGTGGAAACAATGAGCAGTTCTTC. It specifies CATSDSRGTGGNNEQFF.

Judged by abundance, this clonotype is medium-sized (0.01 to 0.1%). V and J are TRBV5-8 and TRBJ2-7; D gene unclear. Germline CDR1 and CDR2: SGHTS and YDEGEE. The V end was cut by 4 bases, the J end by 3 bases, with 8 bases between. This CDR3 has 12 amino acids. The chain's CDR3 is CASSTGSYEQYF. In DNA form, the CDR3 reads TGTGCCAGCAGCACGGGTAGCTACGAGCAGTACTTC.